The 16 T cell receptor beta chains below all came from one sample that was sequenced in a study of blood T cell repertoires in COVID-19. The protocol was immunoSEQ multiplex PCR, while the TCRdb copy is restricted to in-frame clones and leaves out a portion. The repertoire holds about 64,000 clones, 80% to 90% seen once, with more than 12% in the top ten. Sequences were obtained from peripheral blood. These receptors originate from a man aged 80 or over with acute or convalescent COVID-19.

The chain uses TRBV6-5 and TRBJ1-2, with D perhaps TRBD1 (5 bases). Germline CDR1 reads MNHEY; CDR2 reads SVGAGI. Trimming took off 5 bases at V and 4 bases at J, with 11 bases between the two ends. This CDR3 region has 13 residues. The CDR3 here is CASSSPGPYGYTF. The CDR3 DNA follows: TGTGCCAGCAGTAGCCCAGGGCCCTATGGCTACACCTTC.

The V call is TRBV18, the J call TRBJ2-1; 9 bases line up with TRBD2. CDR1 and CDR2 (germline): KGHSH, LQKENI. Trimming at V came to 5 bases and at J to 7 bases, leaving 21 bases not matched to a gene. The CDR3 runs 19 residues. CDR3 region: CASSGGLAGGHPSSNEQFF. CDR3 sequence (DNA): TGTGCCAGCTCAGGGGGACTAGCCGGGGGGCACCCTTCGTCTAATGAGCAGTTCTTC.

This chain links TRBV2 with TRBJ1-1; D not certain. V was cut by 2 bases and J by 1 base, with 5 bases left in between. The length of the CDR3 is 13 residues. CDR1 SNHLY and CDR2 FYNNEI come from the germline V gene. The CDR3 DNA reads as TGTGCCAGCAGTGAAATAGAGAACACTGAAGCTTTCTTT. Its protein is CASSEIENTEAFF.

This clone was detected only once. The chain carries TRBV15 and TRBJ2-2, with D perhaps TRBD1 (6 bases). Germline V gene data show CDR1 as LNHNV and CDR2 as YYDKDF (reference sequence). The V and J ends lost 5 bases and 7 bases respectively, with 20 bases between them. The CDR3 spans 16 residues. The CDR3 is CATSRSRDTFFGELFF. The CDR3 nucleotides read TGTGCCACCAGCCGTTCCCGGGACACCTTTTTCGGGGAGCTGTTTTTT. Based on the CDR3 plus reference TRBV15 and TRBJ2-2, the full variable domain is DAMVIQNPRYQVTQFGKPVTLSCSQTLNHNVMYWYQQKSSQAPKLLFHYYDKDFNNEADTPDNFQSRRPNTSFCFLDIRSPGLGDTAMYLCATSRSRDTFFGELFFGEGSRLTVL.

This chain connects TRBV3-1 (or the pseudogene TRBV3-2) to TRBJ2-5; unclear D gene. V lost 4 bases to trimming and J lost 1 base, with 13 bases between them. Germline loops: CDR1 LGHDT, CDR2 YNNKEL (reference sequence). The CDR3 is 15 amino acids. Here the CDR3 reads CASSPTPSRQETQYF. The CDR3 coding sequence is TGTGCCAGCAGCCCCACCCCAAGCCGCCAAGAGACCCAGTACTTC.

The V call is TRBV7-9, the J call TRBJ1-3, with 7 bases identical to TRBD1. In germline, CDR1 is SEHNR, CDR2 FQNEAQ (reference sequence). The ends lost 8 bases at V and 1 base at J; junction bases unmatched: 2. The CDR3 loop spans 13 amino acids. The CDR3 DNA reads as TGTGCCAGCCAGACAGGGTCTGGAAACACCATATATTTT. As protein: CASQTGSGNTIYF.

The V and J genes are TRBV12-2 and TRBJ1-1. TRBV12-2 is termed a pseudogene. This CDR3 has 15 amino acids. The CDR3 coding sequence is TGTGCAAGTCGCTTACGACGGGGGATGGACACTGAAGCTTTCTTT. Translating it yields CASRLRRGMDTEAFF.

This rearrangement joins TRBV2 to TRBJ1-2; no definite D call. Deletions cut 4 bases from V and 4 bases from J, with 10 bases between. Germline CDR1 reads SNHLY; CDR2 reads FYNNEI. The CDR3 loop spans 13 amino acids. CDR3 coding DNA: TGTGCCAGCAGTGTCGCACGGGGCTATGGCTACACCTTC. This encodes CASSVARGYGYTF.

The chain uses TRBV7-3 and TRBJ2-5, with no clear D. Germline CDR1 is SGHTA and CDR2 is FQGTGA. The germline V and J ends were trimmed by 4 bases and 2 bases, with 8 bases remaining between them. The CDR3 runs 13 residues. The CDR3 region is CASSSPLQETQYF. CDR3 coding DNA: TGTGCCAGCAGCTCCCCCTTACAAGAGACCCAGTACTTC.

The chain combines TRBV12-1 with TRBJ1-1; the table's D call, TRBD1, has no DNA check behind it. TRBV12-1 is tagged as a pseudogene. The CDR3 runs to 18 residues. This chain's CDR3 is CASSPGKGQGMVNTEAFF. Here the CDR3 DNA reads TGTGCCAGCAGCCCTGGGAAAGGACAGGGAATGGTGAACACTGAAGCTTTCTTT.

This clone was counted a single time. This rearrangement joins TRBV2 to TRBJ1-3; no clear D gene. The length of the CDR3 is 15 residues. Germline V CDR1 and CDR2: SNHLY, FYNNEI. The V end lost 2 bases, the J end lost 4 bases, and 12 bases lay between the germline ends. As DNA, the CDR3 is TGTGCCAGCAGTGAAATTCGGGATTTCGGAAACACCATATATTTT. Its protein is CASSEIRDFGNTIYF.

This rearrangement joins TRBV11-3 to TRBJ1-1, with D maybe TRBD1 (5 bases). Per germline, CDR1 SGHNT and CDR2 YENEEA. The CDR3 is made up of 14 amino acids. The ends were cut back, 4 bases at V and 4 bases at J, with 13 bases in the middle. In DNA, the CDR3 is TGTGCCAGCAGCTCGCAGGGAGGAGGCACTGAAGCTTTCTTT. This codes for CASSSQGGGTEAFF.

The sample holds a few counts of this clone. The chain employs TRBV29-1 and TRBJ1-2; tentative D call: TRBD1 (5 bases). The V end lost 5 bases, the J end lost 3 bases, and 10 bases lay between the germline ends. The CDR3 extends over 12 amino acids. The germline CDR1 and CDR2 sequences are SQVTM and ANQGSEA. DNA of the CDR3: TGCAGCGTTCTGGGGGAGGACTATGGCTACACCTTC. Amino acids: CSVLGEDYGYTF.

A single count supports this clone. This chain links TRBV7-9 with TRBJ1-1; possibly TRBD1 for D (5 bases). V was shortened by 7 bases and J by 4 bases, with 10 bases between the two germline ends. The CDR3 totals 12 residues. CDR1 is SEHNR, CDR2 FQNEAQ, per germline (reference sequence). For the CDR3, the DNA is TGTGCCAGCACCCCCGGGGGCACTGAAGCTTTCTTT. Translation: CASTPGGTEAFF.

V gene TRBV6-5 combines with J gene TRBJ1-1; 8 bases map to TRBD1. The germline CDR1 and CDR2 sequences are MNHEY and SVGAGI. Trimming took 6 bases from V and 4 from J; bases not matched to a gene: 4. This CDR3 has 13 amino acids. The CDR3 here is CASSRGLGTEAFF. CDR3 bases: TGTGCCAGCAGCAGGGGGCTTGGCACTGAAGCTTTCTTT.

This clone was recorded once. The gene calls are TRBV6-6 and TRBJ2-1, with 11 bases matching TRBD2. CDR3 length equals 15 residues. Germline CDR1 MNHNY, CDR2 SVGAGI (reference sequence). Trimming cost V 7 bases and J 9 bases; bases outside gene matches: 11. The CDR3: CASTSGASGGIEQFF. DNA for the CDR3: TGTGCCAGCACCTCTGGGGCTAGCGGGGGGATTGAGCAGTTCTTC.